This T cell receptor beta chain derives from a study of control samples from healthy donors and cancer patients. This CDR3 has 15 residues. The germline V gene encodes CDR1 KGHDR and CDR2 SFDVKD. With V trimmed by 7 bases and J by 2 bases, 7 bases remained unmatched. Data came from immunoSEQ multiplex PCR; TCRdb stores just in-frame clones and leaves some out. The sample shows about 120,000 clones, 89% of them seen only once. This rearrangement joins TRBV24-1 to TRBJ2-3; TRBD1 agrees at 8 bases. The clonotype comes from a man over 45 in good health. Sequencing used blood. The CDR3 DNA reads as TGTGCCACCAGCCGAGGACAGGGCACCACAGATACGCAGTATTTT. It encodes CATSRGQGTTDTQYF.